This TCR beta chain was recovered during a study of T cell responses to AZD1222 COVID-19 vaccine. Germline V gene sequence: CDR1 SEHNR, CDR2 FQNEAQ (reference sequence). The CDR3 loop spans 15 amino acids. The J segment lost 0 bases and the V segment lost 7 bases, leaving 7 bases of the junction unmatched. Some clones are missing from TCRdb's copy, which holds only in-frame ones; the method was immunoSEQ multiplex PCR. The sample shows over 95,000 clones, 70% to 90% of them seen only once. V is TRBV7-9 and J is TRBJ2-5; 8 bases align to TRBD1. The material was peripheral blood, obtained on day 0 of AZD1222 vaccination. The TCR comes from an adult in good health. CDR3 in DNA: TGTGCCAGCATAAACTACAGGGGGAACCAAGAGACCCAGTACTTC. As protein: CASINYRGNQETQYF.